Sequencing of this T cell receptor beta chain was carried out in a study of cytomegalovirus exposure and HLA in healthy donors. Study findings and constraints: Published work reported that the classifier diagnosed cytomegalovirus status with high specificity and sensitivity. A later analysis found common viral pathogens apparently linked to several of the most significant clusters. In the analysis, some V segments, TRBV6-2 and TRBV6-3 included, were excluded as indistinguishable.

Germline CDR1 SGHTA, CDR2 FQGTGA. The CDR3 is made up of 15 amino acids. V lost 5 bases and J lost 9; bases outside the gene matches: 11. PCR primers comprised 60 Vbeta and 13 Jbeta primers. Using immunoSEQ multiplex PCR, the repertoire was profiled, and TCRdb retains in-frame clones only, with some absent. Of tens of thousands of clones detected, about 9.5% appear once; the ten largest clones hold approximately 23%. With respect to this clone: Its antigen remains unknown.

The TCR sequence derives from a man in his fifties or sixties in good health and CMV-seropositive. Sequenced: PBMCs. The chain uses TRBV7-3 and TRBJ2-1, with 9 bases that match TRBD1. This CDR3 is CASSEQGAAGSEQFF. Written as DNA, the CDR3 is TGTGCCAGCAGCGAACAGGGGGCGGCGGGAAGTGAGCAGTTCTTC.